This T cell receptor (beta chain) was observed in a study of blood T cells in healthy people across ages. This CDR3 comprises 14 residues. V lost 1 base, J lost 4 bases, and 8 bases lay in between. Germline lookup yields CDR1 SGHDN and CDR2 FVKESK. A J-beta primer mix and a sample-barcoded 5' primer were used in a second PCR of roughly 6 to 11 cycles. TCRdb itself ran the 5' RACE reads through MiXCR, one entry per CDR3 protein. The sample shows about 1.8 million distinct CDR3 sequences, roughly 52% of them seen only once. J is TRBJ2-4 and V is TRBV14, with a possible D match to TRBD1 (5 bases). The sample comprised blood. The TCR sequence derives from a woman between 40 and 55 years old in good health. Here the CDR3 DNA reads TGTGCCAGCAGCCAAGGCAGGGATAAAAACATTCAGTACTTC. It yields the protein CASSQGRDKNIQYF. Combining the CDR3 with reference TRBV14 and TRBJ2-4 gives the whole variable domain EAGVTQFPSHSVIEKGQTVTLRCDPISGHDNLYWYRRVMGKEIKFLLHFVKESKQDESGMPNNRFLAERTGGTYSTLKVQPAELEDSGVYFCASSQGRDKNIQYFGAGTRLSVL.